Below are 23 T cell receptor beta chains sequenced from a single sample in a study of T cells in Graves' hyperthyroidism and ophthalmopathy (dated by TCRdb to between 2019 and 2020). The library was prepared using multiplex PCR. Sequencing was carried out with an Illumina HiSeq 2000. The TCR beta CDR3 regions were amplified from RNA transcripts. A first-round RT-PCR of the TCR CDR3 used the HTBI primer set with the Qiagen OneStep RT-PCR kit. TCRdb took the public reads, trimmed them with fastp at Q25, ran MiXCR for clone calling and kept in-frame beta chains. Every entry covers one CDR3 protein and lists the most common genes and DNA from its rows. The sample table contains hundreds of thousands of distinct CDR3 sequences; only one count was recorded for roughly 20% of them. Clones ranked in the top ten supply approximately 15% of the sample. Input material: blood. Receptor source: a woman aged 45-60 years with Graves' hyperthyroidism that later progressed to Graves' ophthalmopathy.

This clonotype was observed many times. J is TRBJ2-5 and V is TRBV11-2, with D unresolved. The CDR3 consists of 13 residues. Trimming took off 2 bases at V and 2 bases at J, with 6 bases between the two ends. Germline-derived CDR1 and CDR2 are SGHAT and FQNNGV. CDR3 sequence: CASSLSRQETQYF. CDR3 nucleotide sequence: TGTGCCAGCAGCTTATCCAGACAAGAGACCCAGTACTTC.

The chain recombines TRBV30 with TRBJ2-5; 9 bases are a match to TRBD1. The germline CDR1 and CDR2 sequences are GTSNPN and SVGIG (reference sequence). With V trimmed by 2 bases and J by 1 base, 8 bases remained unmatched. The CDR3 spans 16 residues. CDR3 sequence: CAWSPDRGIIQETQYF. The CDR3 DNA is TGTGCCTGGAGTCCCGACAGGGGGATCATCCAAGAGACCCAGTACTTC.

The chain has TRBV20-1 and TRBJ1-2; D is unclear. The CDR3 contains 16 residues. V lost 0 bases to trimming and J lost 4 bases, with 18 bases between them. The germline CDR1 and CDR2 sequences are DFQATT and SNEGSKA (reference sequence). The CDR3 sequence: CSARDHGTLGSYGYTF. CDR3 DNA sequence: TGCAGTGCTAGAGATCATGGAACGCTAGGGTCCTATGGCTACACCTTC.

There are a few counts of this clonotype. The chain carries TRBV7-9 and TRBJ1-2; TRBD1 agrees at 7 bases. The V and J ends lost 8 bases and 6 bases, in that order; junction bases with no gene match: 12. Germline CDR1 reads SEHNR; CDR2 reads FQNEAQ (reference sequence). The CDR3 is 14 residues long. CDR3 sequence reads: CASLTLQGMDGYTF. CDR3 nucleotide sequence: TGTGCCAGCCTTACATTACAGGGGATGGATGGCTACACCTTC.

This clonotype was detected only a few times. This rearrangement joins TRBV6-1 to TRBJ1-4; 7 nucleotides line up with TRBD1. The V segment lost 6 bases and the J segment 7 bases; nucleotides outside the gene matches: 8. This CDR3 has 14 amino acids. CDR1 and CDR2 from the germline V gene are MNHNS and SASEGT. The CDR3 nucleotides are TGTGCCAGCAGAACCTCAGGGGGTAGTGAAAAACTGTTTTTT. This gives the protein CASRTSGGSEKLFF.

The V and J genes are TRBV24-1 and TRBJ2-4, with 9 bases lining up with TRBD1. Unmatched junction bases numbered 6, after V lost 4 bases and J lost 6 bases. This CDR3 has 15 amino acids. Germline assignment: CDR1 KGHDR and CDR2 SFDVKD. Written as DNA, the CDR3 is TGTGCCACCAGTGACCCGGACAGGGGAGCAAACATTCAGTACTTC. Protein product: CATSDPDRGANIQYF.

This CDR3 reads CASGSIGELFF. For the CDR3, the DNA is TGTGCTAGTGGTTCAATCGGGGAGCTGTTTTTT. The chain employs TRBV12-5 and TRBJ2-2, with D unclear. Germline CDR1 reads LGHNT; CDR2 reads FRNRAP. Trimming cost V 4 bases and J 7 bases, with 4 bases left between them. The CDR3 is 11 residues long.

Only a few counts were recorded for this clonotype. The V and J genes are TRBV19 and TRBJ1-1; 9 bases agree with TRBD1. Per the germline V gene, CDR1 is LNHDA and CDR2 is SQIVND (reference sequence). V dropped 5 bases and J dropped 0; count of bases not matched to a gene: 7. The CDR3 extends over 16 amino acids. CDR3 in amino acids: CASSSPWTGVNTEAFF. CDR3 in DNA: TGTGCCAGTAGTTCTCCCTGGACAGGGGTGAACACTGAAGCTTTCTTT.

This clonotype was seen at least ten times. The chain's CDR3 is CASRNIGVNTEAFF. DNA for the CDR3: TGTGCCAGCAGGAACATCGGGGTGAACACTGAAGCTTTCTTT. This sequence joins TRBV3-1 and TRBJ1-1; no clear D gene. V was cut by 6 bases and J by 0 bases, with 11 bases left in between. This CDR3 comprises 14 residues. Per the germline V gene, CDR1 is LGHDT and CDR2 is YNNKEL (reference sequence).

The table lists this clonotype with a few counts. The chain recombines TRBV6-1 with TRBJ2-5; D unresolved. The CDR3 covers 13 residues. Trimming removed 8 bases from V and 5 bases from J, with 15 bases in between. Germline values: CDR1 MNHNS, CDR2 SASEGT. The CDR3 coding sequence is TGTGCCAGCGGCCGCAACCTGGGGGAGACCCAGTACTTC. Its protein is CASGRNLGETQYF.

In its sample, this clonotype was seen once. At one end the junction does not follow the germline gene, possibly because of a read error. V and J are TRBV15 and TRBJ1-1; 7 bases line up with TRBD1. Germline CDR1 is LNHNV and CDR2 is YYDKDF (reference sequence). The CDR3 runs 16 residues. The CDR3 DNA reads TGTGCCACCAGCCGCCCAGGGAAGGGGGCTGAATCTGAAGCTCTCTTT. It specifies CATSRPGKGAESEALF.

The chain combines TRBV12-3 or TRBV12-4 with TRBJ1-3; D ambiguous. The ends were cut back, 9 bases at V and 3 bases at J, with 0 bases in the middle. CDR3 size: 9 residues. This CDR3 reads CASGNTIYF. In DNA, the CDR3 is TGTGCCAGTGGAAACACCATATATTTT.

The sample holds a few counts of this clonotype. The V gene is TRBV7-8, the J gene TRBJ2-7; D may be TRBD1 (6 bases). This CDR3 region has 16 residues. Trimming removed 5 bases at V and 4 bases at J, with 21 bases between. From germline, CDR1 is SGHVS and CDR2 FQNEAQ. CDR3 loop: CASSRGGSRGSYEQYF. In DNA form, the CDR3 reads TGTGCCAGCAGCCGAGGCGGAAGCAGGGGTTCGTACGAGCAGTACTTC.

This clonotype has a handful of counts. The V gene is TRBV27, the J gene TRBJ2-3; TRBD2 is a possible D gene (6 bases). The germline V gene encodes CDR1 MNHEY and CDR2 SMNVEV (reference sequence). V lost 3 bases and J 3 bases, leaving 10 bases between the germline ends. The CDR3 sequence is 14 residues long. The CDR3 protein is CASSFQGLTDTQYF. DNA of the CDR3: TGTGCCAGCAGTTTCCAGGGACTGACAGATACGCAGTATTTT.

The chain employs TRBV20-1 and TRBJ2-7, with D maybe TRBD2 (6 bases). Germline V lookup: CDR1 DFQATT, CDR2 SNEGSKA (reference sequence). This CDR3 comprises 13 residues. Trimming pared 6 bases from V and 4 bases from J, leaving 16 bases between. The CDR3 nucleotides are TGCAGTGCCCCGGGAGCCAGAGGGTACGAGCAGTACTTC. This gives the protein CSAPGARGYEQYF.

DNA of the CDR3: TGTGCCACCAGCAGTTACCAGGAAGAAAACACTGAAGCTTTCTTT. Its translation is CATSSYQEENTEAFF. V and J are TRBV15 and TRBJ1-1; D ambiguous. CDR3 length: 15 residues. Looked up from germline, CDR1 is LNHNV and CDR2 is YYDKDF (reference sequence). Trimming took 3 bases from V and 2 from J, leaving 13 bases between them.

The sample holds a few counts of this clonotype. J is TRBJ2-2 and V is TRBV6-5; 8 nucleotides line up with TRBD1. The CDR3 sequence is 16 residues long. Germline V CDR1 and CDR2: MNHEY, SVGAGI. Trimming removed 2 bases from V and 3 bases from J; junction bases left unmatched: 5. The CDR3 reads CASSYRQGIDTGELFF. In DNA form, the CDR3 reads TGTGCCAGCAGTTACAGACAGGGGATAGACACCGGGGAGCTGTTTTTT.

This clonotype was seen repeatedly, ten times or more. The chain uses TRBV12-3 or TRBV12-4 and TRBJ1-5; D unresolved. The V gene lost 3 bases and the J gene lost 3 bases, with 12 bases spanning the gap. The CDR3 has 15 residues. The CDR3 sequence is CASSFFPANNQPQHF. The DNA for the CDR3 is TGTGCCAGCAGTTTTTTCCCCGCTAACAATCAGCCCCAGCATTTT.

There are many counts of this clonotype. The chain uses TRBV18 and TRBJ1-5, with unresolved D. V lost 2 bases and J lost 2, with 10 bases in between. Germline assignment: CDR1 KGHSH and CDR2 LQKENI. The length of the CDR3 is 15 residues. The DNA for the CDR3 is TGTGCCAGCTCACCAAACAGAAATCGCAATCAGCCCCAGCATTTT. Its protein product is CASSPNRNRNQPQHF.

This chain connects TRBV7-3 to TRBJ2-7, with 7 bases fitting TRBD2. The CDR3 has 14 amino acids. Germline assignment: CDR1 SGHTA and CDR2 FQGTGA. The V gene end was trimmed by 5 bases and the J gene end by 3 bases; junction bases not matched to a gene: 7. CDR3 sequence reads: CASSTQRGLYEQYF. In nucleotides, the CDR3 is TGTGCCAGCAGCACCCAGCGGGGACTCTACGAGCAGTACTTC. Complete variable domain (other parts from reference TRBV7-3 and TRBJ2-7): GAGVSQTPSNKVTEKGKYVELRCDPISGHTALYWYRQSLGQGPEFLIYFQGTGAADDSGLPNDRFFAVRPEGSVSTLKIQRTERGDSAVYLCASSTQRGLYEQYFGPGTRLTVT.

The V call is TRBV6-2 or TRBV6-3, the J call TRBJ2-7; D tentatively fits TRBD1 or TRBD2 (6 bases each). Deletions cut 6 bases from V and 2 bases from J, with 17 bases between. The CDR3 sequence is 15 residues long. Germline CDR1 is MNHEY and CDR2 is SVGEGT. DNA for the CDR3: TGTGCCAGCAGAGATCCCCGGGGGCCTACCTACGAGCAGTACTTC. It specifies CASRDPRGPTYEQYF.

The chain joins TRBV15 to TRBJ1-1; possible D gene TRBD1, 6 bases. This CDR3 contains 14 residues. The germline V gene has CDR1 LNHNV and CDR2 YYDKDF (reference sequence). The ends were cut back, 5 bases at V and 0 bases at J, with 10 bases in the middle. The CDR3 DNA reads TGTGCCACCAGCCTGGACAGTTTGAACACTGAAGCTTTCTTT. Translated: CATSLDSLNTEAFF.

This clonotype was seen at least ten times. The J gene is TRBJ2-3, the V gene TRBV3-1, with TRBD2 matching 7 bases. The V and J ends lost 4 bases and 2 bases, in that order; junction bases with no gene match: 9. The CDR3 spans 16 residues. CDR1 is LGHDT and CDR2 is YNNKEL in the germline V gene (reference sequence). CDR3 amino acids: CASSPDPGLTTDTQYF. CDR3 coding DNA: TGTGCCAGCAGCCCGGATCCGGGACTAACCACAGATACGCAGTATTTT.